Sequencing of this T cell receptor (beta chain) was carried out in a study of CD8 T cells in ankylosing spondylitis. General study results and limits: A TCR beta motif of about eight highly homologous variants seemed to mark ankylosing spondylitis blood. Reported data indicate significant enrichment of disease-linked clones within matched ankylosing spondylitis synovial fluid. Existing reports had already noted some motif variants in reactive arthritis synovial fluid and blood.

TCRdb reprocessed the 5' RACE reads with MiXCR, giving one entry per CDR3 protein. The sample has 150,000 to 200,000 distinct CDR3 sequences; roughly 31% are singletons. Trimming stripped 0 bases from V and 0 bases from J, with 9 bases between. The CDR3 loop spans 15 amino acids. Germline V gene sequence: CDR1 DFQATT, CDR2 SNEGSKA (reference sequence). In this sample, this clonotype turned up many times. No antigen is known for it. Sequenced material: synovial fluid, either unsorted or a sorted T cell fraction (not recorded which). The receptor comes from a male donor with ankylosing spondylitis. V usage is TRBV20-1 and J usage is TRBJ2-1; the D is unclear. DNA of the CDR3: TGCAGTGCTAGAGATCGGATAAGCTCCTACAATGAGCAGTTCTTC. It specifies CSARDRISSYNEQFF.